Described below is a single TCR beta chain sequence and its context. The data were taken from a study of control samples from healthy donors and cancer patients. TCRdb keeps only in-frame clones here, not all; method: immunoSEQ multiplex PCR. The sample holds roughly 130,000 clones, 80% to 95% seen once. This CDR3 has 11 residues. V was clipped by 3 bases and J by 3 bases, with 2 bases between them. Germline CDR1 reads SNHLY; CDR2 reads FYNNEI. The chain carries TRBV2 and TRBJ1-1; D not certain. The TCR comes from a man aged 18-30 years in good health. Sequencing was carried out using blood. The CDR3 sequence is CASSEYTEAFF. In nucleotides, the CDR3 is TGTGCCAGCAGTGAGTACACTGAAGCTTTCTTT.